This T cell receptor (beta chain) is drawn from a study of shared clonotypes between healthy human individuals. The authors divided CD4+ cells into CD45RA+ naive and CD45RA-negative memory subsets. On this clone: Its specificity is unknown.

Produced via immunoSEQ multiplex PCR; TCRdb's table is partial and in-frame only. The table shows around 2.5 million clones, with over 85% occurring only once. Study-level findings and limits: Compared with clonotypes that all four donors shared, non-shared clonotypes had lower generation probabilities. Blood was the sole source, and tissue repertoires probably differ. Genetic and exposure-history diversity was limited by the small donor number.

Germline V gives CDR1 SGHVS, CDR2 FQNEAQ. CDR3 size: 16 residues. Trimming took off 1 base at V and 4 bases at J, with 16 bases between the two ends. This receptor was obtained from a man between 18 and 35 years old in good health. Some clones in this sample may be carry-over from other donors' samples. The material sequenced was naive CD4+ T cells from PBMCs. The sample's subset: CD45RA+ positively selected. This chain joins TRBV7-8 and TRBJ1-2; possibly TRBD1 for D (5 bases). The CDR3 DNA sequence: TGTGCCAGCAGCTTAGGAGGGGCCGGACCCTTCTATGGCTACACCTTC. It translates to CASSLGGAGPFYGYTF.